A single sample gave rise to the 10 T cell receptor beta chains below, sequenced in a study of blood T cell repertoires in COVID-19. Data came from immunoSEQ multiplex PCR; TCRdb stores just in-frame clones and leaves some out. The repertoire holds 15,000 or so clones, with approximately 90% as singletons. The sequenced sample consisted of peripheral blood. These receptor sequences come from a human donor in a cohort sampled during active COVID-19.

J is TRBJ2-2 and V is TRBV15; D ambiguous. The CDR3 has 15 residues. Germline V gene data show CDR1 as LNHNV and CDR2 as YYDKDF (reference sequence). V gave up 5 bases and J gave up 4 bases, with 14 bases separating them. CDR3 sequence (DNA): TGTGCCACCAGCTTAGCTGAACCCCCCACCGGGGAGCTGTTTTTT. This encodes CATSLAEPPTGELFF.

The chain combines TRBV28 with TRBJ2-3; D uncertain. This CDR3 is 17 amino acids long. Germline V lookup: CDR1 MDHEN, CDR2 SYDVKM. V was clipped by 5 bases and J by 2 bases, with 20 bases between them. The CDR3 region has the DNA TGTGCCAGCAGTCCCCCCTATAACAGTTTTGTCACAGATACGCAGTATTTT. Translated, it gives CASSPPYNSFVTDTQYF.

The chain employs TRBV20-1 and TRBJ2-5; perhaps TRBD2 as D (7 bases). Germline loops: CDR1 DFQATT, CDR2 SNEGSKA (reference sequence). This CDR3 has 13 residues. The V gene lost 3 bases and the J gene lost 5 bases, with 13 bases spanning the gap. CDR3 nucleotides: TGCAGTGCTAGTCGAGAGGGGGGGGAGACCCAGTACTTC. It yields the protein CSASREGGETQYF.

This clone was recorded a few times. The chain couples TRBV7-6 to TRBJ2-6; no clear D gene. CDR1 is SGHVS and CDR2 is FNYEAQ in the germline V gene. The CDR3 length is 15 residues. Trimming pared 1 base from V and 1 base from J, leaving 5 bases between. CDR3 nucleotides: TGTGCCAGCAGCTTAGGAGGTTCTGGGGCCAACGTCCTGACTTTC. Amino acids: CASSLGGSGANVLTF.

V is TRBV15 and J is TRBJ2-7; D ambiguous. Germline CDR1 LNHNV, CDR2 YYDKDF (reference sequence). This CDR3 is built from 15 residues. The ends were cut back, 0 bases at V and 3 bases at J, with 12 bases in the middle. CDR3 protein: CATSRDLVRNYEQYF. The DNA for the CDR3 is TGTGCCACCAGCAGAGATCTAGTGCGAAACTACGAGCAGTACTTC.

CDR3 DNA sequence: TGTGCCAGTAGTACCCGACAGGGGCGGCAGCCCCAGCATTTT. Amino acid sequence: CASSTRQGRQPQHF. The chain couples TRBV19 to TRBJ1-5; 8 nucleotides match TRBD1. V was pared by 4 bases and J by 7 bases, with 6 bases of the junction left unmatched. CDR3 length: 14 amino acids. Germline lookup yields CDR1 LNHDA and CDR2 SQIVND (reference sequence). Looking up the rest from reference TRBV19 and TRBJ1-5 gives the full variable domain: DGGITQSPKYLFRKEGQNVTLSCEQNLNHDAMYWYRQDPGQGLRLIYYSQIVNDFQKGDIAEGYSVSREKKESFPLTVTSAQKNPTAFYLCASSTRQGRQPQHFGDGTRLSIL.

The chain employs TRBV24-1 and TRBJ2-6, with D uncertain. Between the trimmed V and J ends, which lost 10 bases and 0 bases, there was a span of 15 bases. CDR1 KGHDR and CDR2 SFDVKD come from the germline V gene. This CDR3 is built from 16 residues. In DNA, the CDR3 is TGTGCCACTTCCGAGGCCAAAGTCTCTGGGGCCAACGTCCTGACTTTC. Protein product: CATSEAKVSGANVLTF.

The rearrangement uses TRBV4-1 and TRBJ2-1; D is possibly TRBD2 (6 bases). The germline gives CDR1 MGHRA, CDR2 YSYEKL. The germline V and J ends were trimmed by 4 bases and 0 bases, with 16 bases remaining between them. The CDR3 length is 17 residues. CDR3 residues: CASSLEGGQSSYNEQFF. The CDR3 DNA is TGCGCCAGCAGCCTGGAGGGTGGCCAGAGCTCCTACAATGAGCAGTTCTTC.

This clone showed up just once. The chain carries TRBV5-1 and TRBJ1-1; TRBD1 aligns across 10 bases. The germline CDR1 and CDR2 sequences are SGHRS and YFSETQ. CDR3 length: 14 amino acids. With 0 bases clipped from V and 8 bases from J, the junction kept 4 bases outside the gene matches. CDR3: CASSLAGTGAEAFF. In nucleotides, the CDR3 is TGCGCCAGCAGCTTGGCCGGGACAGGGGCCGAAGCTTTCTTT. Full variable domain (outside the CDR3, taken from reference TRBV5-1 and TRBJ1-1): KAGVTQTPRYLIKTRGQQVTLSCSPISGHRSVSWYQQTPGQGLQFLFEYFSETQRNKGNFPGRFSGRQFSNSRSEMNVSTLELGDSALYLCASSLAGTGAEAFFGQGTRLTVV.

V usage is TRBV27 and J usage is TRBJ2-7; D may be TRBD1 (5 bases). Trimming removed 2 bases from V and 4 bases from J, with 9 bases in between. The V gene's germline CDR1 is MNHEY and CDR2 SMNVEV (reference sequence). The CDR3 has 13 amino acids. The CDR3: CASSLAQGYEQYF. The CDR3, as DNA: TGTGCCAGCAGTTTAGCCCAGGGTTACGAGCAGTACTTC.